The T cell receptor beta chain under discussion was sequenced for a study of OX40 agonist ivuxolimab in advanced cancers. Whole-study findings and limits: CD4+ T cells averaged fewer expanded clones than CD8+ T cells. Among the lowest peripheral clonal expansion occurred in 0.1-3.0 mg/kg partial responders.

Using immunoSEQ multiplex PCR, the repertoire was profiled, and TCRdb retains in-frame clones only, with some absent. The sample consists of about 69,000 clones, about 93% of them appearing once. As for this clone: Its target is unknown.

Germline V gene sequence: CDR1 SEHNR, CDR2 FQNEAQ (reference sequence). The CDR3 contains 13 residues. V shed 3 bases and J shed 5 bases, with 10 bases lying between them. The receptor was isolated from an adult with an advanced solid tumor such as melanoma, head and neck, liver or kidney cancer. The sequencing here drew on CD4+ or CD8+ T cells sorted from blood, taken in a trial of the OX40 agonist ivuxolimab. The chain links TRBV7-9 to TRBJ2-5; D might be TRBD2 (5 bases). The CDR3 spells CASSLEDEETQYF. CDR3 DNA sequence: TGTGCCAGCAGCTTGGAGGACGAGGAGACCCAGTACTTC.